The TCR beta chain described here comes from a study of T-cell reconstitution after alpha-beta-depleted transplantation in children. TCRbeta library construction was performed incorporating unique molecular identifiers. In TCRdb, the PCR reads were re-called with MiXCR into one record per CDR3 protein. The repertoire has 130,000 to 150,000 distinct CDR3 sequences, around 8.8% of them found once; the top ten carry 18%. The CDR3 extends over 15 amino acids. The V gene's germline CDR1 is DFQATT and CDR2 SNEGSKA (reference sequence). V gave up 0 bases and J gave up 2 bases, with 11 bases separating them. This clonotype was counted many times.

The clonotype was recovered from a female patient aged 2 to 10 who had a stem cell transplant for congenital amegakaryocytic thrombocytopenia, so the T cells may come from the graft donor. This specimen was PBMCs, mostly from graft donor cells, taken 180 days after TCRalphabeta/CD19-depleted stem cell transplant. The chain combines TRBV20-1 with TRBJ2-1, with D hard to call. The CDR3 protein is CSARDPRHPYNEQFF. CDR3 DNA sequence: TGCAGTGCTAGAGATCCTAGGCATCCCTACAATGAGCAGTTCTTC.